A single sample gave rise to the 6 T cell receptor beta chains below, sequenced in a study of beta chain features in type 1 diabetes. The whole isolated RNA underwent reverse transcription, so sequencing captured expressed TCRB transcripts. Using immunoSEQ multiplex PCR, the repertoire was profiled, and TCRdb retains in-frame clones only, with some absent. The sample has about 450,000 clones; about an eighth are singletons. The sample taken for sequencing was naive CD4+ T cells from blood. The source of these receptors is a woman aged 18-29 years in good health.

This clone has just a few counts. One junction end does not reproduce the germline sequence, and a read error may be involved. Distinct nucleotide sequences in the sample also encode this CDR3. V usage is TRBV7-2 and J usage is TRBJ2-5; D might be TRBD1 (5 bases). This CDR3 comprises 13 residues. Germline CDR1 is SGHTA and CDR2 is FQGNSA. The CDR3 DNA follows: TGTGCCAGCAGTTTAGACAGAAGAGAGACCCAGTACTTC. Translation: CASSLDRRETQYF.

This clone was detected a few times. The rearrangement joins TRBV9 to TRBJ1-1, with TRBD1 matching over 8 bases. Per the germline V gene, CDR1 is SGDLS and CDR2 is YYNGEE. Trimming took 5 bases from V and 4 from J; bases not matched to a gene: 7. The CDR3 extends over 14 amino acids. CDR3 sequence (DNA): TGTGCCAGCAGTCCTTTAACAGGGGGCACTGAAGCTTTCTTT. Its protein is CASSPLTGGTEAFF. The full variable domain, completed using reference TRBV9 and TRBJ1-1, is DSGVTQTPKHLITATGQRVTLRCSPRSGDLSVYWYQQSLDQGLQFLIQYYNGEERAKGNILERFSAQQFPDLHSELNLSSLELGDSALYFCASSPLTGGTEAFFGQGTRLTVV.

A few counts support this clone. This sequence joins TRBV7-9 and TRBJ2-1; TRBD1 or TRBD2 may be the D gene (5 bases each). V was pared by 5 bases and J by 12 bases, with 11 bases between. Germline V CDR1 and CDR2: SEHNR, FQNEAQ (reference sequence). The CDR3 consists of 11 residues. Here the CDR3 reads CASSPEGRQFF. Here the CDR3 DNA reads TGTGCCAGCAGCCCCGAGGGGCGGCAGTTCTTC.

The V gene is TRBV7-9, the J gene TRBJ2-5; D perhaps matches TRBD1 (5 bases). The germline V gene encodes CDR1 SEHNR and CDR2 FQNEAQ (reference sequence). Trimming shortened V by 2 bases and J by 1 base, and 11 bases separated the two germline ends. The CDR3 sequence is 15 residues long. The CDR3, as DNA: TGTGCCAGCAGCTTAAGCAGGGTTGGCCAAGAGACCCAGTACTTC. Protein product: CASSLSRVGQETQYF.

This clone turned up a few times. The chain links TRBV29-1 to TRBJ2-3; either TRBD1 or TRBD2 may supply D (5 bases each). Germline V gene sequence: CDR1 SQVTM, CDR2 ANQGSEA. The CDR3 contains 11 residues. V was cut by 6 bases and J by 10 bases, with 14 bases left in between. The CDR3 region is CSVLLTAAQYF. The CDR3 DNA reads TGCAGCGTCCTATTGACAGCGGCGCAGTATTTT.

V is TRBV7-2 and J is TRBJ2-5; possible D gene TRBD1, 6 bases. The CDR3 runs to 13 residues. From germline, CDR1 is SGHTA and CDR2 FQGNSA. The V gene lost 5 bases and the J gene lost 7 bases, with 14 bases spanning the gap. In DNA form, the CDR3 reads TGTGCCAGCAGCCAAGCAGGGGTTTGGACCCAGTACTTC. The encoded protein is CASSQAGVWTQYF.